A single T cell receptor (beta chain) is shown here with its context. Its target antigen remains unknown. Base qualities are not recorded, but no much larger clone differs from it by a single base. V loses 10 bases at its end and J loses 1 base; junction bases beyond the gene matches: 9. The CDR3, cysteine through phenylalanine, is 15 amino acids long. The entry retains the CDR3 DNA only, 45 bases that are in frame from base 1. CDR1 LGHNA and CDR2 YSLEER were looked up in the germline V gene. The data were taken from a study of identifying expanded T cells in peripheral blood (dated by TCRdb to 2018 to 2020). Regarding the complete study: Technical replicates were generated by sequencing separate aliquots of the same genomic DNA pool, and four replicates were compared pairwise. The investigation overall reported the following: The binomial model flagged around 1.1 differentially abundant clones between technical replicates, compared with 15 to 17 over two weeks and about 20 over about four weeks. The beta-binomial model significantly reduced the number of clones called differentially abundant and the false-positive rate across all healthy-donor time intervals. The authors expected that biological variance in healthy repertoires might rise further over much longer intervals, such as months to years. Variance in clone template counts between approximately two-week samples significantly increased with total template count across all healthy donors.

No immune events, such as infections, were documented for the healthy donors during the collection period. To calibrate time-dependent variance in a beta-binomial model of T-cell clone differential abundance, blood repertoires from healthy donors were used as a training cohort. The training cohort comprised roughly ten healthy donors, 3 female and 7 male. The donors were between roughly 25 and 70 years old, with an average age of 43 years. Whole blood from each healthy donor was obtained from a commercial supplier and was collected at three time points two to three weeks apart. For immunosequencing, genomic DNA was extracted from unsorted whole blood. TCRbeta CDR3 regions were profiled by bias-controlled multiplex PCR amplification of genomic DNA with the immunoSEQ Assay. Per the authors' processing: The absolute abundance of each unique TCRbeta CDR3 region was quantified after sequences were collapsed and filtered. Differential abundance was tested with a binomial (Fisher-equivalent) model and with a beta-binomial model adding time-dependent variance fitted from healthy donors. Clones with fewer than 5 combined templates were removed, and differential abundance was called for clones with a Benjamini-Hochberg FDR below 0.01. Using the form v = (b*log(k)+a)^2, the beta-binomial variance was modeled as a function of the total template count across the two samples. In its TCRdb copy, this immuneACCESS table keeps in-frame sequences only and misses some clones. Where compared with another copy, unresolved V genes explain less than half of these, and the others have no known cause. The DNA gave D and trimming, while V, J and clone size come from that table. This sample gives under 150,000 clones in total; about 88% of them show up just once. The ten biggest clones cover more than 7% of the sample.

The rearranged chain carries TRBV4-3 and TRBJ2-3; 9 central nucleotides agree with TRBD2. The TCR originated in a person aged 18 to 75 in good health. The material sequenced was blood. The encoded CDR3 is CATKSSGAGTDTQYF. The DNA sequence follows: TGCGCCACCAAATCTAGCGGGGCCGGCACAGATACGCAGTATTTT.